The T cell receptor (beta chain) described here comes from a study of cytomegalovirus exposure and HLA in healthy donors. Unmatched junction bases numbered 3, after V lost 3 bases and J lost 8 bases. Germline CDR1 is MGHRA and CDR2 is YSYEKL. The CDR3 contains 13 residues. A multiplex PCR was run with 60 Vbeta primers and 13 Jbeta primers. Sequenced by immunoSEQ multiplex PCR; TCRdb stores in-frame clones only, minus some. The table has approximately 150,000 clones, roughly 82% seen once. The TCR comes from a middle-aged man in good health and CMV-seropositive. The V and J genes are TRBV4-1 and TRBJ2-1, with 8 positions matching TRBD1. Material: PBMCs. CDR3: CASSHQGAHEQFF. CDR3 bases: TGCGCCAGCAGCCATCAGGGGGCCCATGAGCAGTTCTTC.